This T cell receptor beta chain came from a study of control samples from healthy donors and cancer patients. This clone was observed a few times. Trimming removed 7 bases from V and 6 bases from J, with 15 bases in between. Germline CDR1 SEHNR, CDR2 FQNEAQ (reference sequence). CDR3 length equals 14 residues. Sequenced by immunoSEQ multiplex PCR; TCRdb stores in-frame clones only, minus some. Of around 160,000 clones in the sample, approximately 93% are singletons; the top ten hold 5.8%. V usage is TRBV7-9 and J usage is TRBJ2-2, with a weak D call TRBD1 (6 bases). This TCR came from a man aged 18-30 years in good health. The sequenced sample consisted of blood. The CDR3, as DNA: TGTGCCAGCACCCCCGTAAACAGGGCCGGGGAGCTGTTTTTT. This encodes CASTPVNRAGELFF.